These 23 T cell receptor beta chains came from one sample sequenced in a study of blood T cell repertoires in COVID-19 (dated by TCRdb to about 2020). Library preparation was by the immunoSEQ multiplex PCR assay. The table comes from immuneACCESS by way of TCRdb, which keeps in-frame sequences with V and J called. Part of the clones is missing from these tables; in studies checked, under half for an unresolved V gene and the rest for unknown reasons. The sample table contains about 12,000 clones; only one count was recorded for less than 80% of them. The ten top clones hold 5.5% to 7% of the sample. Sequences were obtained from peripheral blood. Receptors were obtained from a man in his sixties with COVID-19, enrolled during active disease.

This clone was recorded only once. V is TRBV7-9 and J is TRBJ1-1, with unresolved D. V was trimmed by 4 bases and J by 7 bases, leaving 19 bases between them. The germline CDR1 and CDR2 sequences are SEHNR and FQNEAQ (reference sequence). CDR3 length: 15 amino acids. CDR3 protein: CASSSTSPESVEAFF. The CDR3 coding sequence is TGTGCCAGCAGCTCGACGTCGCCGGAGAGTGTTGAAGCTTTCTTT.

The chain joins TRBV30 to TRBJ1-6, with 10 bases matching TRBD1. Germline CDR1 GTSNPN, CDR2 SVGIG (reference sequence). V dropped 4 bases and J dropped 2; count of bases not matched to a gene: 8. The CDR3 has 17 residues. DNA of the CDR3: TGTGCCTGGATGCCGGGACAGGGGAACCCCTATAATTCACCCCTCCACTTT. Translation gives CAWMPGQGNPYNSPLHF.

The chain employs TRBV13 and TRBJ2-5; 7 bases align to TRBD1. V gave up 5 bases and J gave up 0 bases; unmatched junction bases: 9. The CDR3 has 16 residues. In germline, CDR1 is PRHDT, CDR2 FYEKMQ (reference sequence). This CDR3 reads CASSHRDSYNQETQYF. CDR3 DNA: TGTGCCAGCAGCCACCGGGACAGCTACAACCAAGAGACCCAGTACTTC.

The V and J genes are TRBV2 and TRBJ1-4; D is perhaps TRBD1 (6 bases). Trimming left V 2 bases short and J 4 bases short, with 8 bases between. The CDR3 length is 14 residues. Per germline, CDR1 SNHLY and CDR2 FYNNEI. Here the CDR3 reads CASSENRDNEKLFF. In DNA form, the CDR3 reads TGTGCCAGCAGTGAAAACAGGGATAATGAAAAACTGTTTTTT. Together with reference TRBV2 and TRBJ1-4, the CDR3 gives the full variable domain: EPEVTQTPSHQVTQMGQEVILRCVPISNHLYFYWYRQILGQKVEFLVSFYNNEISEKSEIFDDQFSVERPDGSNFTLKIRSTKLEDSAMYFCASSENRDNEKLFFGSGTQLSVL.

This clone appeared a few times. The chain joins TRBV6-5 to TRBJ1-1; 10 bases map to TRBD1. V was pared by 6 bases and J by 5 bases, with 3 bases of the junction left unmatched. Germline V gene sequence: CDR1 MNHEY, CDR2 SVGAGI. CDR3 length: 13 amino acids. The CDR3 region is CASRRQGATEAFF. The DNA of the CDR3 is TGTGCCAGCAGGAGACAGGGGGCTACTGAAGCTTTCTTT.

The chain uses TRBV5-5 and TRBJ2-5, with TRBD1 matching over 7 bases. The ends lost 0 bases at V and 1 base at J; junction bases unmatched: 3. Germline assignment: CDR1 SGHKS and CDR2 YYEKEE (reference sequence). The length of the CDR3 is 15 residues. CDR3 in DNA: TGTGCCAGCAGCTTGGTCTGGGACAGCCAAGAGACCCAGTACTTC. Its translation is CASSLVWDSQETQYF.

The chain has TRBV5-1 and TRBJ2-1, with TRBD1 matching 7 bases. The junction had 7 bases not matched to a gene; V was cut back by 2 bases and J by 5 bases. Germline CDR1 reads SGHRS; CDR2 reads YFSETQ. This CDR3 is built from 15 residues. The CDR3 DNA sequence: TGCGCCAGCAGCTTCTTTGGGACAGAGAACAATGAGCAGTTCTTC. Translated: CASSFFGTENNEQFF.

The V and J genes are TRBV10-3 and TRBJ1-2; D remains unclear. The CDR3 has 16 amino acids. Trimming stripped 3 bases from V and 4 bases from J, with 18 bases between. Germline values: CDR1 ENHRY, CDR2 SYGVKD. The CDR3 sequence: CAISDRGKRTAYGYTF. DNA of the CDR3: TGTGCCATCAGTGATAGAGGGAAGAGGACCGCCTATGGCTACACCTTC.

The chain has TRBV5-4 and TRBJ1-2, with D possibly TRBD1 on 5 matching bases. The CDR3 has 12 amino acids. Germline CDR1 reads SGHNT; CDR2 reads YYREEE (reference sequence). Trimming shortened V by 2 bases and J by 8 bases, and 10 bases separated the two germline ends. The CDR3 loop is CASSFAGLGYTF. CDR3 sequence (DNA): TGTGCCAGCAGCTTTGCAGGGTTGGGCTACACCTTC.

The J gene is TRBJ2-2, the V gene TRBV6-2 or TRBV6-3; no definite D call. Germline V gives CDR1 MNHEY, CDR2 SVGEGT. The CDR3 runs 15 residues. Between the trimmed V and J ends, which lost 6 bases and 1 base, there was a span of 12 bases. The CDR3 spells CASSPRLWNTGELFF. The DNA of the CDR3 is TGTGCCAGCAGCCCGAGGCTATGGAACACCGGGGAGCTGTTTTTT.

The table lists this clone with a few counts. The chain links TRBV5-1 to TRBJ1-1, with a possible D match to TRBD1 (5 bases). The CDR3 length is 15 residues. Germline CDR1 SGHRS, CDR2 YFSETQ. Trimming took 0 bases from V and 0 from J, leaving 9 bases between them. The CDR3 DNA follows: TGCGCCAGCAGCTTGGGGTCGGGGGTGAACACTGAAGCTTTCTTT. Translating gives CASSLGSGVNTEAFF.

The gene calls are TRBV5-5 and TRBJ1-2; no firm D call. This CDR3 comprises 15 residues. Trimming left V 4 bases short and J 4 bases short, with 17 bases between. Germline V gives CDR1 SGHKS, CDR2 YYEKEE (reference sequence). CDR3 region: CASSPQFGEGYGYTF. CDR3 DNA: TGTGCCAGCAGCCCACAATTCGGGGAAGGCTATGGCTACACCTTC.

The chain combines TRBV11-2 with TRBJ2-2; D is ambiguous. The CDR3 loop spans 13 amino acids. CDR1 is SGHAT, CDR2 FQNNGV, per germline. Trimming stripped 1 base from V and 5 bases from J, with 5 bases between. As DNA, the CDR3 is TGTGCCAGCAGCTTAGCCAGGACCGGGGAGCTGTTTTTT. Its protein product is CASSLARTGELFF.

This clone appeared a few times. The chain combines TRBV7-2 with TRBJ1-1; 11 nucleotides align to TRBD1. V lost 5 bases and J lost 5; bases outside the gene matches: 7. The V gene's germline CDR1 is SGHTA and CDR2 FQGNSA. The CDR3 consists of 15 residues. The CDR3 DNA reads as TGTGCCAGCAGCGCCACGGACAGGGGGCGAACTGAAGCTTTCTTT. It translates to CASSATDRGRTEAFF.

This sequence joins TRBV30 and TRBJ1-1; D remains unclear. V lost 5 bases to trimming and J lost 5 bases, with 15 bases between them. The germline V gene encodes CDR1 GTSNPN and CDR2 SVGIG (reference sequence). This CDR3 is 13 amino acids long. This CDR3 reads CAWVFRRETEAFF. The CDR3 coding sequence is TGTGCCTGGGTATTTAGGAGGGAGACTGAAGCTTTCTTT.

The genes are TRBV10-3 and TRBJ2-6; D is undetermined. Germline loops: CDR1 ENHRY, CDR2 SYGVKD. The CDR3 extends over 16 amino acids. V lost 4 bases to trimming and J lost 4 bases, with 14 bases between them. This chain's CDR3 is CAISGSEAAGANVLTF. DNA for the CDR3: TGTGCCATCAGTGGATCCGAGGCAGCCGGGGCCAACGTCCTGACTTTC.

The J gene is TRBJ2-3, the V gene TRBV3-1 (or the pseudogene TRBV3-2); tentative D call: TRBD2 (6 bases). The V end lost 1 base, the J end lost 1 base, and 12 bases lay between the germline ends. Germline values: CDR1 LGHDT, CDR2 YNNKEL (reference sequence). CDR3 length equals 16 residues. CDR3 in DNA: TGTGCCAGCAGCCAAGTGGCGGGATCTGGCACAGATACGCAGTATTTT. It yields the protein CASSQVAGSGTDTQYF.

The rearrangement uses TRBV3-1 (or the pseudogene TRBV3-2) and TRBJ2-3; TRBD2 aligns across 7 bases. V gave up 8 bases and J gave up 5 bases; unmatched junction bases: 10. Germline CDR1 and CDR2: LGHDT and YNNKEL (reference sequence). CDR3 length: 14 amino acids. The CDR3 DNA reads TGTGCCAGCGCGCATGTGGGGGGGAAAGATACGCAGTATTTT. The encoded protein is CASAHVGGKDTQYF.

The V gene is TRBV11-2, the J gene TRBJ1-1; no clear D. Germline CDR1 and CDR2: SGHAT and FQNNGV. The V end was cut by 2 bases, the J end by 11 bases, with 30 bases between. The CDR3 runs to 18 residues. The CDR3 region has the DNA TGTGCCAGCAGCTTATCTCTGTTGCGGAGCATCAACCTGCCGGGGGCTTTCTTT. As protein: CASSLSLLRSINLPGAFF. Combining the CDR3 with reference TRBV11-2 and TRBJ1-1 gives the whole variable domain EAGVAQSPRYKIIEKRQSVAFWCNPISGHATLYWYQQILGQGPKLLIQFQNNGVVDDSQLPKDRFSAERLKGVDSTLKIQPAKLEDSAVYLCASSLSLLRSINLPGAFFGQGTRLTVV.

The CDR3 sequence: CAISEGLAGVTDTQYF. CDR3 nucleotide sequence: TGTGCCATCAGTGAGGGACTAGCGGGGGTCACAGATACGCAGTATTTT. V and J are TRBV10-3 and TRBJ2-3, with 13 nucleotides matching TRBD2. The CDR3 runs to 16 residues. Germline CDR1 ENHRY, CDR2 SYGVKD. Trimming took 2 bases from V and 2 from J; bases not matched to a gene: 1.

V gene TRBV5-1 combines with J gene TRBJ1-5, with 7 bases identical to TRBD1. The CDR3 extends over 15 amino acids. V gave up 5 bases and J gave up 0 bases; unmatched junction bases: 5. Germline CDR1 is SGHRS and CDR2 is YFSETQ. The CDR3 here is CASSATGNSNQPQHF. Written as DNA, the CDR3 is TGCGCCAGCAGTGCGACAGGGAATAGCAATCAGCCCCAGCATTTT.

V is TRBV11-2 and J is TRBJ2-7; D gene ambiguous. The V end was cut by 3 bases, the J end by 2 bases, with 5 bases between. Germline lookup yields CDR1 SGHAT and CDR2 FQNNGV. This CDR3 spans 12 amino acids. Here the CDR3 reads CASSFSAYEQYF. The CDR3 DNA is TGTGCCAGCAGCTTCAGTGCCTACGAGCAGTACTTC.

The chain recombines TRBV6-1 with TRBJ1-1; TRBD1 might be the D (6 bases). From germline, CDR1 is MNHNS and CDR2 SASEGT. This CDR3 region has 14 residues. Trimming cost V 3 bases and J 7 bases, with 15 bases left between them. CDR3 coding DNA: TGTGCCAGCAGTGACCCCTCGGACAGAATTGAAGCTTTCTTT. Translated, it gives CASSDPSDRIEAFF.